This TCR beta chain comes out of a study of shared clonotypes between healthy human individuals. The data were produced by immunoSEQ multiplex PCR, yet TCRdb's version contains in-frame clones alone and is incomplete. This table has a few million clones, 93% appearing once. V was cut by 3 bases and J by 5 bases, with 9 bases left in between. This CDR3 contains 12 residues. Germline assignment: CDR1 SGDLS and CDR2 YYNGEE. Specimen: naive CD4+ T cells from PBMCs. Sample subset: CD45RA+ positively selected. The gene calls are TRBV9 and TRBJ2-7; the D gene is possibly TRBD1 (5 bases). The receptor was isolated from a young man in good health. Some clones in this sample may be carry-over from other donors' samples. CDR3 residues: CASSAQGHEQYF. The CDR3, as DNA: TGTGCCAGCAGCGCCCAGGGTCACGAGCAGTACTTC. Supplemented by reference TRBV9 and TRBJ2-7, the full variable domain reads DSGVTQTPKHLITATGQRVTLRCSPRSGDLSVYWYQQSLDQGLQFLIQYYNGEERAKGNILERFSAQQFPDLHSELNLSSLELGDSALYFCASSAQGHEQYFGPGTRLTVT.